The 25 T cell receptor beta chains below come from one sample, sequenced in a study of blood T cell repertoires in COVID-19. Profiled with immunoSEQ multiplex PCR; TCRdb holds only in-frame clones, not every one. The sample holds some 220,000 clones; more than 70% are singletons and the top ten take roughly 12%. The specimen sequenced was peripheral blood. Source of these receptors: a human donor in a cohort sampled during active COVID-19.

The gene calls are TRBV2 and TRBJ2-7; TRBD2 matches at 9 bases. The CDR3 is 14 amino acids. Germline V gene sequence: CDR1 SNHLY, CDR2 FYNNEI. J gave up 1 base and V 10 bases, and 8 bases lay outside the gene matches. In DNA, the CDR3 is TGTGCCATTAGCGGGAGACACAGATCCTACGAGCAGTACTTC. Encoded protein: CAISGRHRSYEQYF.

Points on this clone: The same CDR3 can be traced to other DNA sequences in this sample. The chain joins TRBV5-1 to TRBJ1-3; D is unresolved. V was shortened by 0 bases and J by 0 bases, with 4 bases between the two germline ends. Per germline, CDR1 SGHRS and CDR2 YFSETQ. This CDR3 comprises 14 residues. CDR3: CASSLDLSGNTIYF. CDR3 sequence (DNA): TGCGCCAGCAGCTTGGATCTCTCTGGAAACACCATATATTTT.

V and J are TRBV28 and TRBJ1-4; TRBD1 matches 9 bases. This CDR3 region has 14 residues. V trimming: 8 bases; J trimming: 7 bases; junction bases outside the gene matches: 8. Looked up from germline, CDR1 is MDHEN and CDR2 is SYDVKM. The CDR3 spells CASGPTGGGEKLFF. In DNA, the CDR3 is TGTGCCAGCGGTCCGACAGGGGGAGGTGAAAAACTGTTTTTT. Drawing the rest from reference TRBV28 and TRBJ1-4, the complete variable domain is DVKVTQSSRYLVKRTGEKVFLECVQDMDHENMFWYRQDPGLGLRLIYFSYDVKMKEKGDIPEGYSVSREKKERFSLILESASTNQTSMYLCASGPTGGGEKLFFGSGTQLSVL.

The chain uses TRBV9 and TRBJ1-1; tentative D call: TRBD1 (6 bases). The germline gives CDR1 SGDLS, CDR2 YYNGEE. This CDR3 has 14 residues. Trimming cost V 4 bases and J 1 base, with 11 bases left between them. For the CDR3, the DNA is TGTGCCAGCAGCCTCAGGGGTGGGAACACTGAAGCTTTCTTT. The encoded protein is CASSLRGGNTEAFF.

A few counts support this clone. The genes are TRBV12-3 or TRBV12-4 and TRBJ1-1; D gene unclear. There are 12 residues in the CDR3. Trimming cost V 5 bases and J 4 bases, with 8 bases left between them. CDR3 bases: TGTGCCAGCAGTCCAGAGGGCACTGAAGCTTTCTTT. Translation: CASSPEGTEAFF.

The chain uses TRBV19 and TRBJ2-7; D unclear. The V end was cut by 3 bases, the J end by 7 bases, with 10 bases between. The CDR3 sequence is 12 residues long. Germline V gene sequence: CDR1 LNHDA, CDR2 SQIVND (reference sequence). CDR3 protein: CASSMRGGEQYF. The DNA for the CDR3 is TGTGCCAGTAGTATGAGAGGTGGTGAGCAGTACTTC.

This rearrangement joins TRBV11-3 to TRBJ1-6, with D tentatively TRBD1 (5 bases). CDR3 size: 14 residues. Germline-derived CDR1 and CDR2 are SGHNT and YENEEA. V lost 3 bases and J lost 5, with 8 bases in between. The CDR3 loop reads CASSLGLNNSPLHF. The CDR3, as DNA: TGTGCCAGCAGCTTGGGACTCAATAATTCACCCCTCCACTTT.

The chain uses TRBV10-3 and TRBJ1-1; D remains unclear. Germline V lookup: CDR1 ENHRY, CDR2 SYGVKD. CDR3 length: 14 residues. Trimming stripped 3 bases from V and 4 bases from J, with 12 bases between. CDR3: CAISDTSRGTEAFF. The CDR3 DNA sequence: TGTGCCATCAGTGATACCTCACGGGGCACTGAAGCTTTCTTT.

The DNA for the CDR3 is TGTGCATCGGGACTAGCGGGGGTCGATGAGCAGTTCTTC. Amino acid sequence: CASGLAGVDEQFF. The V gene is TRBV27, the J gene TRBJ2-1, with 14 positions matching TRBD2. Germline V gene lookup returns CDR1 MNHEY and CDR2 SMNVEV (reference sequence). This CDR3 region has 13 residues.

This clone came up once. Here the CDR3 DNA reads TGTGCCAGCAGTCAGTTCACAGGGGGGAAAGGCCCTAACTATGGCTACACCTTC. This encodes CASSQFTGGKGPNYGYTF. The V call is TRBV28, the J call TRBJ1-2; TRBD1 aligns across 8 bases. CDR1 and CDR2 from the germline V gene are MDHEN and SYDVKM. The length of the CDR3 is 18 residues. The V and J ends lost 5 bases and 0 bases, in that order; junction bases with no gene match: 14.

The CDR3 loop reads CASSQDGGLAGVLQETQYF. The CDR3 coding sequence is TGTGCCAGCAGCCAAGATGGGGGACTAGCGGGAGTCCTCCAAGAGACCCAGTACTTC. V gene TRBV4-2 combines with J gene TRBJ2-5; 14 nucleotides match TRBD2. Germline CDR1 is LGHNA and CDR2 is YNFKEQ. J lost 1 base, V lost 0 bases, and 7 bases had no gene match. CDR3 length: 19 residues.

This clone was observed a handful of times. The genes are TRBV6-5 and TRBJ1-1; D not resolved. Germline CDR1 MNHEY, CDR2 SVGAGI. V lost 6 bases and J 1 base, leaving 12 bases between the germline ends. There are 14 residues in the CDR3. CDR3 sequence: CASSLVGGNTEAFF. CDR3 coding DNA: TGTGCCAGCAGCCTGGTGGGAGGGAACACTGAAGCTTTCTTT.

The chain carries TRBV10-2 and TRBJ2-5, with 10 bases aligning to TRBD2. CDR1 and CDR2 (germline): WSHSY, SAAADI. There are 17 residues in the CDR3. Trimming took 1 base from V and 3 from J; bases not matched to a gene: 8. CDR3 nucleotide sequence: TGCGCCAGCAGTGAGTTTGCACTAGCGGGGTCTGAAGAGACCCAGTACTTC. It encodes CASSEFALAGSEETQYF.

The rearrangement links TRBV6-1 to TRBJ1-3, with a possible D match to TRBD1 (6 bases). CDR3 length equals 15 residues. Germline V gene sequence: CDR1 MNHNS, CDR2 SASEGT. V lost 3 bases to trimming and J lost 2 bases, with 11 bases between them. Written as DNA, the CDR3 is TGTGCCAGCAGTGACAGGGGTCTTCCTGGAAACACCATATATTTT. Translated, it gives CASSDRGLPGNTIYF.

This clone occurred once. The rearrangement joins TRBV2 to TRBJ2-5; 8 bases line up with TRBD1. The CDR3 has 14 residues. V lost 6 bases and J lost 2; bases outside the gene matches: 5. Germline V CDR1 and CDR2: SNHLY, FYNNEI. The CDR3 loop reads CASRERTGQETQYF. The DNA of the CDR3 is TGTGCCAGCAGAGAGAGGACAGGGCAAGAGACCCAGTACTTC.

The V gene is TRBV19, the J gene TRBJ1-2; 7 positions match TRBD1. V shed 2 bases, J shed 4 bases, and the junction held 7 bases outside the gene matches. This CDR3 has 15 residues. The germline V gene has CDR1 LNHDA and CDR2 SQIVND (reference sequence). CDR3 coding DNA: TGTGCCAGTAGTATAAGGGGACAGTGGTCCTATGGCTACACCTTC. Translation gives CASSIRGQWSYGYTF.

V gene TRBV28 combines with J gene TRBJ1-3; no definite D call. Trimming took off 4 bases at V and 7 bases at J, with 8 bases between the two ends. This CDR3 has 12 amino acids. Germline V gene lookup returns CDR1 MDHEN and CDR2 SYDVKM. CDR3 sequence (DNA): TGTGCCAGCAGTTCCGGTGGTAACACCATATATTTT. Protein sequence: CASSSGGNTIYF. The variable domain in full, with the rest retrieved from reference TRBV28 and TRBJ1-3, is DVKVTQSSRYLVKRTGEKVFLECVQDMDHENMFWYRQDPGLGLRLIYFSYDVKMKEKGDIPEGYSVSREKKERFSLILESASTNQTSMYLCASSSGGNTIYFGEGSWLTVV.

The rearrangement uses TRBV5-4 and TRBJ2-1; 11 nucleotides agree with TRBD2. The V segment lost 2 bases and the J segment 5 bases; nucleotides outside the gene matches: 6. The CDR3 length is 16 residues. CDR1 SGHNT and CDR2 YYREEE come from the germline V gene (reference sequence). This CDR3 is CASSLGGTSGNNEQFF. CDR3 in DNA: TGTGCCAGCAGCTTAGGAGGGACTAGCGGAAACAATGAGCAGTTCTTC.

CDR3 sequence reads: CASRSQGTEAFF. DNA of the CDR3: TGTGCCAGCAGATCACAGGGCACTGAAGCTTTCTTT. The chain carries TRBV6-5 and TRBJ1-1, with TRBD1 as a possible D gene (6 bases). The CDR3 sequence is 12 residues long. V lost 6 bases, J lost 4 bases, and 9 bases lay in between. Per the germline V gene, CDR1 is MNHEY and CDR2 is SVGAGI.

The J gene is TRBJ1-2, the V gene TRBV19, with 7 bases lining up with TRBD1. From germline, CDR1 is LNHDA and CDR2 SQIVND (reference sequence). The CDR3 is 14 residues long. J was trimmed by 5 bases and V by 7 bases; bases with no gene match: 10. DNA of the CDR3: TGTGCCAGTACCTCGGGGGACAGCTTATATGGCTACACCTTC. Residues: CASTSGDSLYGYTF.

This chain links TRBV7-8 with TRBJ1-3, with unresolved D. Trimming removed 1 base at V and 3 bases at J, with 10 bases between. Germline V gives CDR1 SGHVS, CDR2 FQNEAQ. CDR3 length: 15 residues. The CDR3 nucleotides read TGTGCCAGCAGCTTAGAGCGGGGAATTGGAAACACCATATATTTT. This gives the protein CASSLERGIGNTIYF.

This clone was picked up one time. V usage is TRBV9 and J usage is TRBJ2-7; TRBD2 is a possible D gene (6 bases). The CDR3 has 17 residues. Germline CDR1 is SGDLS and CDR2 is YYNGEE. V shed 4 bases and J shed 0 bases, with 20 bases lying between them. The CDR3 loop reads CASSSAPGTFSSYEQYF. CDR3 bases: TGTGCCAGCAGCTCCGCTCCCGGGACTTTTAGCTCCTACGAGCAGTACTTC.

This sequence joins TRBV6-5 and TRBJ1-5; 7 bases are a match to TRBD1. Looked up from germline, CDR1 is MNHEY and CDR2 is SVGAGI. V trimming: 6 bases; J trimming: 2 bases; junction bases outside the gene matches: 4. The CDR3 is 14 amino acids. The CDR3 is CASSPGTGNQPQHF. CDR3 sequence (DNA): TGTGCCAGCAGCCCCGGGACAGGCAATCAGCCCCAGCATTTT.

The chain links TRBV28 to TRBJ1-1, with TRBD1 matching over 9 bases. Germline loops: CDR1 MDHEN, CDR2 SYDVKM. Unmatched junction bases numbered 8, after V lost 6 bases and J lost 0 bases. This CDR3 is built from 16 residues. CDR3 DNA sequence: TGTGCCAGCAGCCTTACAGGGGGCTTAATGAACACTGAAGCTTTCTTT. Residues: CASSLTGGLMNTEAFF.

CDR3 nucleotide sequence: TGCGCCAGCAGCTTGGAGCTAGATGCACAGTACTTC. Its protein product is CASSLELDAQYF. The rearrangement uses TRBV5-1 and TRBJ2-7; D is unresolved. Germline V lookup: CDR1 SGHRS, CDR2 YFSETQ. V gave up 0 bases and J gave up 10 bases, with 11 bases separating them. This CDR3 is 12 amino acids long.